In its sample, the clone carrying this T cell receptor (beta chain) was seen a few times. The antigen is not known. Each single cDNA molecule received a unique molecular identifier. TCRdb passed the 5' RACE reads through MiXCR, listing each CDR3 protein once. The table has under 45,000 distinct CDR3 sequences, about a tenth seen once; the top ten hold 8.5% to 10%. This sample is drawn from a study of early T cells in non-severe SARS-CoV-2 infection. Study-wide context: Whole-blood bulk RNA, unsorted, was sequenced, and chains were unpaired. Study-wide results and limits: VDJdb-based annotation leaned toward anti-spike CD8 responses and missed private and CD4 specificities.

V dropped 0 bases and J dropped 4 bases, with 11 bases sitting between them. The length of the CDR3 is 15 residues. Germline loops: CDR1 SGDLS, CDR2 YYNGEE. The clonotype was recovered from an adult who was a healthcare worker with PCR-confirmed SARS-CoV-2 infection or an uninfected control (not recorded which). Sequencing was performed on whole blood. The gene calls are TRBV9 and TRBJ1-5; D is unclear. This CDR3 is CASSVGPVLNQPQHF. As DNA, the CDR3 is TGTGCCAGCAGCGTAGGCCCCGTGCTGAATCAGCCCCAGCATTTT.